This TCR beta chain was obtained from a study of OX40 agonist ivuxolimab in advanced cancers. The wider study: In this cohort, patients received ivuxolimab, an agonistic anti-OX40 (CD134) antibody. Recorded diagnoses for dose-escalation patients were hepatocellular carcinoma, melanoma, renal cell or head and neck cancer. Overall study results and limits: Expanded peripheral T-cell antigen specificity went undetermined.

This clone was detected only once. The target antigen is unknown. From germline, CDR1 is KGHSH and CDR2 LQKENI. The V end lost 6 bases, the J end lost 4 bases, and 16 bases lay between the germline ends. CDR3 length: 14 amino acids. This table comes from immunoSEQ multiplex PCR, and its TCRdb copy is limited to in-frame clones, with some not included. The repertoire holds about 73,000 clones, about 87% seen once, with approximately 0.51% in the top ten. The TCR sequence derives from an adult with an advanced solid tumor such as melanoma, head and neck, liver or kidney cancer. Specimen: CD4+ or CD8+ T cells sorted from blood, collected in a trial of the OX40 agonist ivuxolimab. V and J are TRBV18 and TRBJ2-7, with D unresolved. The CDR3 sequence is CASSPGRSGYEQYF. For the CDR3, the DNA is TGTGCCAGCTCTCCAGGCCGCAGTGGGTACGAGCAGTACTTC.